This T cell receptor beta chain appears in the sequencing data of a study of cytomegalovirus exposure and HLA in healthy donors. CDR3 length: 11 amino acids. V was clipped by 5 bases and J by 11 bases, with 12 bases between them. From germline, CDR1 is LNHDA and CDR2 SQIVND (reference sequence). This PCR relied on a set of 60 Vbeta primers and 13 Jbeta primers. Clones were read by immunoSEQ multiplex PCR, and TCRdb kept only the in-frame ones, dropping some. Here the sample spans 200,000 to 250,000 clones, about three quarters being singletons. The TCR comes from a man aged 18 to 29 in good health and CMV-seronegative. The rearrangement joins TRBV19 to TRBJ2-5; D is unclear. Material: PBMCs. The CDR3 coding sequence is TGTGCCAGTAGTTCTCGTGATGAGCAGTACTTC. It yields the protein CASSSRDEQYF. Variable domain in full (rest from reference TRBV19 and TRBJ2-5): DGGITQSPKYLFRKEGQNVTLSCEQNLNHDAMYWYRQDPGQGLRLIYYSQIVNDFQKGDIAEGYSVSREKKESFPLTVTSAQKNPTAFYLCASSSRDEQYFGPGTRLLVL.